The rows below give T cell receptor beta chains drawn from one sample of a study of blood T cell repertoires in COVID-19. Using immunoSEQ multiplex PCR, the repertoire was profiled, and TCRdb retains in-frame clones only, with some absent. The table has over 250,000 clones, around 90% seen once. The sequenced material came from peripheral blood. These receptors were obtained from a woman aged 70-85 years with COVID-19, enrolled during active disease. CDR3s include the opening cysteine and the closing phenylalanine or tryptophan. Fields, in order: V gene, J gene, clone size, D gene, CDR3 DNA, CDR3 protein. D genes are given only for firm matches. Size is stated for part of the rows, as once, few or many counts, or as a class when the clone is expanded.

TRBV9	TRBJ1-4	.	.	TGTGCCAGCAGCGTAGTACCCGAGGAAAAACTGTTTTTT	CASSVVPEEKLFF
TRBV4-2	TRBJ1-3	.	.	TGTGCCAGCAGCCAAGACAGGGAAGGAAACACCATATATTTT	CASSQDREGNTIYF
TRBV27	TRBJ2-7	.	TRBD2	TGTGCCAGCAGACCTACGCTAGCGGGAGCCTACGAGCAGTACTTC	CASRPTLAGAYEQYF
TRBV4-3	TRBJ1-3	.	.	TGCGCCAGCAGCCAAGATCAGGGATTCGTCTCTGGAAACACCATATATTTT	CASSQDQGFVSGNTIYF
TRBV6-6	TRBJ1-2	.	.	TGTGCCAGCAGGCGGACGAGGGAAGAGGGCTACACCTTC	CASRRTREEGYTF
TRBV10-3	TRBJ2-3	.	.	TGTGCCATTTATACTCCGGGACTTCCTCAGATCGATACGCAGTATTTT	CAIYTPGLPQIDTQYF
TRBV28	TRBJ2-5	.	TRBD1	TGTGCCAGCAGTTTACCACAGGGGCTCCAAGAGACCCAGTACTTC	CASSLPQGLQETQYF
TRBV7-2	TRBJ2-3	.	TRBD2	TGTGCCAGCAGCTTAGTACCTAGCGGGAGTTGGTCAGATACGCAGTATTTT	CASSLVPSGSWSDTQYF
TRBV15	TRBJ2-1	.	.	TGTGCCACCAGCAGAGATCAGGTCAGCCATGAGCAGTTCTTC	CATSRDQVSHEQFF
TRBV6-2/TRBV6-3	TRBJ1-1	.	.	TGTGCCAGCAGCCGGGGACTGGTTGAAGCTTTCTTT	CASSRGLVEAFF
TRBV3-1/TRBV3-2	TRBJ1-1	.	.	TGTGCCAGCAGCCCCCGCAACACGAACACTGAAGCTTTCTTT	CASSPRNTNTEAFF
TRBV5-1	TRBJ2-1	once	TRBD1	TGCGCCAGCAGCTTGGGACAGGGTACCTACAATGAGCAGTTCTTC	CASSLGQGTYNEQFF
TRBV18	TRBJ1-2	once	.	TGTGCCAGCTCACCACAACCCCCGGGATCAGGGGACTATGGCTACACCTTC	CASSPQPPGSGDYGYTF
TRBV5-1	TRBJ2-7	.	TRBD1	TGCGCCAGCAGCTTGGATTCCCAGGGGGCCTTCTACGAGCAGTACTTC	CASSLDSQGAFYEQYF
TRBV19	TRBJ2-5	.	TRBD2	TGTGCCAGTAGTATAGTCGCGGGAGGGCCAGAGACCCAGTACTTC	CASSIVAGGPETQYF
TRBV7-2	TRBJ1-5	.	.	TGTGCCAGCAGCTCTCAGCCGGGACACCTTGATCAGCCCCAGCATTTT	CASSSQPGHLDQPQHF
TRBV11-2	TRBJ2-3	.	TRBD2	TGTGCCAGCAGCCGCGACTGGGCGGGAGAAGATACGCAGTATTTT	CASSRDWAGEDTQYF
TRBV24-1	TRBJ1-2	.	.	TGTGCCACCAGTGAAAGCGGGGGTTTGCGAGGCTACACCTTC	CATSESGGLRGYTF
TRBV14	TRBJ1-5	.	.	TGTGCCAGCAGCCAACAGGGCGCAGAGCCCCAGCATTTT	CASSQQGAEPQHF
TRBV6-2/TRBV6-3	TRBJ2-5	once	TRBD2	TGTGCCAGCAGTCGACTAGCGGCCCAAGAGACCCAGTACTTC	CASSRLAAQETQYF
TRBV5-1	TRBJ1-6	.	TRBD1	TGCGCCAGCAGCGGGACAGTCGATAAGGGGAATTCACCCCTCCACTTT	CASSGTVDKGNSPLHF
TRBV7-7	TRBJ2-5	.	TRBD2	TGTGCTAGCAGCCTCAGCGGGAGTTGGGAGACCCAGTACTTC	CASSLSGSWETQYF
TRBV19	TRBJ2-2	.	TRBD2	TGTGCCAGTAGTATTGGACTAGACAACACCGGGGAGCTGTTTTTT	CASSIGLDNTGELFF
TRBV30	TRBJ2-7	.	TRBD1	TGTGCCTGGAAGGGACAGGGGGGTTACGAGCAGTACTTC	CAWKGQGGYEQYF
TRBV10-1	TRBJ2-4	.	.	TGCGCCAGCGGCTCCCAAAAAAGGCGGAAAAACATTCAGTACTTC	CASGSQKRRKNIQYF
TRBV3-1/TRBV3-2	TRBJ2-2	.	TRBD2	TGTGCCAGCAGCCAAGATCGACTAGCGGGAGGGCCAGGGTTGGGAACCGGGGAGCTGTTTTTT	CASSQDRLAGGPGLGTGELFF
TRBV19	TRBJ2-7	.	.	TGTGCCAGTAGTAAACAGGGAACCTACGAGCAGTACTTC	CASSKQGTYEQYF
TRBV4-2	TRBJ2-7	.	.	TGTGCCAGCAGCCAAGGAGGGGGTGTCTACGAGCAGTACTTC	CASSQGGGVYEQYF
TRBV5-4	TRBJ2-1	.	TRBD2	TGTGCCAGCAGCCCCAAGCGGGAGGGCCCCCTGAATGAGCAGTTCTTC	CASSPKREGPLNEQFF
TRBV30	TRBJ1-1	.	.	TGTGCCTGGAGAGTGGGATACTACTTACAGGTGGAGAGGACTGAAGCTTTCTTT	CAWRVGYYLQVERTEAFF
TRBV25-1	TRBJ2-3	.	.	TGTGCCAGCAGTGAATATACAGGGAGCACAGATACGCAGTATTTT	CASSEYTGSTDTQYF
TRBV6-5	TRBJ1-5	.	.	TGTGCCAGCAGTAGGGGCCCTAGCAATCAGCCCCAGCATTTT	CASSRGPSNQPQHF
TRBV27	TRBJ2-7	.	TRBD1	TGTGCCAGCAGTAAGACAGGGAACGACGAGCAGTACTTC	CASSKTGNDEQYF
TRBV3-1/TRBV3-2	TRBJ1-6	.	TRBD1	TGTGCCAGCAGCCATAGGACAGGGGGTAATTCACCCCTCCACTTT	CASSHRTGGNSPLHF
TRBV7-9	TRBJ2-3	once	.	TGTGCCAGCAGTGTAGGGGGCACAGATACGCAGTATTTT	CASSVGGTDTQYF
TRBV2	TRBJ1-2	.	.	TGTGCCAGCAGTGGGGGGGGTGTCGACTATGGCTACACCTTC	CASSGGGVDYGYTF
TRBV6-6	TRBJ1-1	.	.	TGTGCCAGCAGTCAGGCCGCGGGTACTGAAGCTTTCTTT	CASSQAAGTEAFF
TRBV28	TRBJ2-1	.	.	TGTGCCAGCAGTTACTCCTACGGGAGAGTGATCGACAATGAGCAGTTCTTC	CASSYSYGRVIDNEQFF
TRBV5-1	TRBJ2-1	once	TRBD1	TGCGCCAGCAGCTTGGCTGCCGGGACAGGGAACAATGAGCAGTTCTTC	CASSLAAGTGNNEQFF
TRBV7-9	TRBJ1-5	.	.	TGTGCCAGCAGCAATGCAGGGGTCCTTCAGCCCCAGCATTTT	CASSNAGVLQPQHF
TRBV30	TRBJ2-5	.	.	TGTGCCTGGAGACCCCCGGGTTACCAAGAGACCCAGTACTTC	CAWRPPGYQETQYF
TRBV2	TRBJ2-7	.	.	TGTGCCAGCAGTGAAAGGATAGGGGAAGGCGAGCAGTACTTC	CASSERIGEGEQYF
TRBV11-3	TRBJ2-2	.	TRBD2	TGTGCCAGCAAGGCTAAAGCGGGACCGAACACCGGGGAGCTGTTTTTT	CASKAKAGPNTGELFF
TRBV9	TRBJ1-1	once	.	TGTGCCAGCAGTCCCGGGGGGAGGGGAAGGAGCACTGAAGCTTTCTTT	CASSPGGRGRSTEAFF
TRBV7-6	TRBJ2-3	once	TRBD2	TGTGCCAGCAGCCCCCAGACTAGCGGGAGGGAAGGGATGTATTTT	CASSPQTSGREGMYF
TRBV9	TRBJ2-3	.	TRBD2	TGTGCCAGCAACCCCGGGACTAGCAGCTTCACAGATACGCAGTATTTT	CASNPGTSSFTDTQYF